This T cell receptor (beta chain) comes out of a study of shared clonotypes between healthy human individuals. This clone was detected a few times. This same CDR3 is encoded by further DNA sequences in the sample. TCRdb's table, derived via immunoSEQ multiplex PCR, lists solely in-frame clones and lacks some. The sample contains a few hundred thousand clones, around 96% of which appear only once. The donor population consisted of healthy HIV-negative adults with no recent acute infections or vaccinations. Every donor was a Caucasian adult from Nashville, Tennessee. This CDR3 region has 15 residues. The germline CDR1 and CDR2 sequences are LNHDA and SQIVND (reference sequence). V shed 1 base and J 3 bases; nucleotides not matched to a gene: 0.

The source material was memory CD8+ T cells sorted from blood. The subset: CD45RO+ cells pooled with CCR7-negative TemRA cells. This receptor was taken from a man younger than 40 in good health. The V call is TRBV19, the J call TRBJ2-1; 10 bases fit TRBD2. CDR3 in amino acids: CASSIGTSGYNEQFF. In DNA, the CDR3 is TGTGCCAGTAGTATAGGGACTAGCGGCTACAATGAGCAGTTCTTC.